These 5 T cell receptor beta chains were all obtained from the same sample, sequenced in a study of spatial heterogeneity in lung cancer. Time point indicated: sample taken at primary tumor resection. TCRdb recomputed calls from the 5' RACE reads with MiXCR, one row per CDR3 protein. Of tens of thousands of distinct CDR3 sequences listed, roughly 5.2% are singletons. This specimen was PBMCs, taken at surgery. The receptors were gathered from a male donor with early-stage non-small cell lung cancer.

This clonotype has at least ten counts. The chain recombines TRBV15 with TRBJ2-5, with D unclear. The CDR3 is made up of 12 amino acids. Trimming shortened V by 0 bases and J by 5 bases, and 4 bases separated the two germline ends. Germline CDR1 LNHNV, CDR2 YYDKDF (reference sequence). CDR3 in DNA: TGTGCCACCAGCAGAGATGTTGAGACCCAGTACTTC. Protein: CATSRDVETQYF. Supplemented by reference TRBV15 and TRBJ2-5, the full variable domain reads DAMVIQNPRYQVTQFGKPVTLSCSQTLNHNVMYWYQQKSSQAPKLLFHYYDKDFNNEADTPDNFQSRRPNTSFCFLDIRSPGLGDTAMYLCATSRDVETQYFGPGTRLLVL.

This clonotype was counted ten times or more. The rearrangement links TRBV6-1 to TRBJ1-2, with TRBD1 identical over 10 bases. The CDR3 spans 15 residues. Germline V gene sequence: CDR1 MNHNS, CDR2 SASEGT. Trimming cost V 5 bases and J 4 bases; bases outside gene matches: 7. The CDR3 protein is CASSTTTGGSYGYTF. The CDR3 DNA reads as TGTGCCAGCAGTACTACGACAGGGGGCAGCTATGGCTACACCTTC.

This clonotype was seen ten or more times. This chain's CDR3 is CAKLGQPQHF. The CDR3 coding sequence is TGTGCTAAGTTAGGCCAGCCCCAGCATTTT. The chain links TRBV6-8 to TRBJ1-5; no clear D gene. CDR3 length equals 10 residues. Germline V gives CDR1 MNHGY, CDR2 SAAAGT.

This chain joins TRBV4-2 and TRBJ1-3; 9 bases map to TRBD1. CDR3 length: 15 residues. V shed 9 bases, J shed 2 bases, and the junction held 8 bases outside the gene matches. Germline V gene lookup returns CDR1 LGHNA and CDR2 YNFKEQ. The CDR3 sequence is CASTQQGAAGNTIYF. CDR3 in DNA: TGTGCCAGTACTCAACAGGGGGCAGCTGGAAACACCATATATTTT.

This clonotype was detected ten times or more. The V and J genes are TRBV12-3 or TRBV12-4 and TRBJ2-7; 9 bases are a match to TRBD2. The CDR3 has 14 amino acids. V lost 5 bases and J lost 6; bases outside the gene matches: 8. The CDR3 loop reads CASSPPSGTREQYF. CDR3 DNA: TGTGCCAGCAGTCCTCCTAGCGGGACGCGCGAGCAGTACTTC.